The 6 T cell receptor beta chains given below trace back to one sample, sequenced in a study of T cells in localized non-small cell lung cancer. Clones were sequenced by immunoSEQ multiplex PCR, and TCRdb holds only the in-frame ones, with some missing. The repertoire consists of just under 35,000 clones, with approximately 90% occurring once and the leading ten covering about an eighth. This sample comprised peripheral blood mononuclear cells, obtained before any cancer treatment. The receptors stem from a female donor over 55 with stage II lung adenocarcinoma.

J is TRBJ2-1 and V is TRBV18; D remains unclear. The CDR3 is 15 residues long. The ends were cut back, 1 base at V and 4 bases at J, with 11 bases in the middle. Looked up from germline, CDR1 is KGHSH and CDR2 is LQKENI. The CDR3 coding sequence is TGTGCCAGCTCACCACTGCCTCCCCCGTACAATGAGCAGTTCTTC. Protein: CASSPLPPPYNEQFF.

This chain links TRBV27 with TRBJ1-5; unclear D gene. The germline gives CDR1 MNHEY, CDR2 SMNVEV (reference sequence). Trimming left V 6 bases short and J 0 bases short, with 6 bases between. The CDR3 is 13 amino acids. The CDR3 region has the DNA TGTGCCAGCAGGAAGGGTAGCAATCAGCCCCAGCATTTT. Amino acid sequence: CASRKGSNQPQHF.

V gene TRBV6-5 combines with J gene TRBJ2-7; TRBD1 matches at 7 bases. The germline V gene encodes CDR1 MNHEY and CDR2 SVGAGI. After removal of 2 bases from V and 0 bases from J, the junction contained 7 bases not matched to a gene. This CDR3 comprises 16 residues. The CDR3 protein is CASSYQPGQFSYEQYF. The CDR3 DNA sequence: TGTGCCAGCAGTTACCAGCCGGGACAGTTCTCCTACGAGCAGTACTTC.

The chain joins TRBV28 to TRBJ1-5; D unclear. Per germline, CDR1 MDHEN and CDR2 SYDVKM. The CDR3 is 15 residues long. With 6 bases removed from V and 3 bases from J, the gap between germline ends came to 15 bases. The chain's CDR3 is CASSRTAQDNQPQHF. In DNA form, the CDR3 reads TGTGCCAGCAGCCGTACCGCCCAGGACAATCAGCCCCAGCATTTT.

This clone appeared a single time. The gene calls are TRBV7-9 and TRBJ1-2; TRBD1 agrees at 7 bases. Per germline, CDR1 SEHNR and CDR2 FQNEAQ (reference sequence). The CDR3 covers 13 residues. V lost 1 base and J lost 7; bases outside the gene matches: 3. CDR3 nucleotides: TGTGCCAGCAGCTTAGGGGACAGTCGTGGCTACACCTTC. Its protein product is CASSLGDSRGYTF.

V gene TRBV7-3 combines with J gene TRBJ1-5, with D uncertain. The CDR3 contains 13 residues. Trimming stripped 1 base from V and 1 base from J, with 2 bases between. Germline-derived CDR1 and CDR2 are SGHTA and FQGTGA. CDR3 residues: CASSLNSNQPQHF. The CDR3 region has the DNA TGTGCCAGCAGCTTAAACAGCAATCAGCCCCAGCATTTT.